The next 6 T cell receptor beta chains were all read from a single sample in a study of monozygotic twins with inflammatory bowel disease. TCRdb re-analyzed the 5' RACE reads; it lists each CDR3 protein once, without DNA. Across approximately 390,000 distinct CDR3 sequences, the top ten clones capture 2% to 3% of the sample. The material sequenced was blood. The receptors shown here come from a human donor with ulcerative colitis or Crohn's disease, or a healthy co-twin of an affected twin (not recorded which).

The chain carries TRBV18 and TRBJ2-1. Germline-derived CDR1 and CDR2 are KGHSH and LQKENI. The CDR3 has 16 residues. CDR3 sequence: CASSPPGGLAYNEQFF.

The J gene is TRBJ1-2, the V gene TRBV7-2; TCRdb gives TRBD1 as the D gene, but with no DNA this cannot be confirmed. This CDR3 is 15 amino acids long. CDR1 SGHTA and CDR2 FQGNSA come from the germline V gene. The CDR3 region is CASSLGPDSPYGYTF. Using reference TRBV7-2 and TRBJ1-2 for the parts outside the CDR3, the full variable domain is GAGVSQSPSNKVTEKGKDVELRCDPISGHTALYWYRQSLGQGLEFLIYFQGNSAPDKSGLPSDRFSAERTGGSVSTLTIQRTQQEDSAVYLCASSLGPDSPYGYTFGSGTRLTVV.

This chain uses TRBV12-3 or TRBV12-4 with TRBJ1-1; TCRdb's D gene call, TRBD1, goes unchecked for lack of DNA. The CDR3 is 12 amino acids. Here the CDR3 reads CASSFGTGQAFF.

The V and J genes are TRBV11-3 and TRBJ2-7; TCRdb's D call, TRBD1, is unchecked because there is no DNA. This CDR3 is 15 amino acids long. Germline CDR1 SGHNT, CDR2 YENEEA. This CDR3 is CASSLEGRGDYEQYF. The full variable domain, in which reference TRBV11-3 and TRBJ2-7 provide the parts outside the CDR3, is EAGVVQSPRYKIIEKKQPVAFWCNPISGHNTLYWYLQNLGQGPELLIRYENEEAVDDSQLPKDRFSAERLKGVDSTLKIQPAELGDSAVYLCASSLEGRGDYEQYFGPGTRLTVT.

The gene calls are TRBV2 and TRBJ1-4; the TRBD1 assignment by TCRdb is unverifiable without DNA. CDR3 size: 15 residues. The germline CDR1 and CDR2 sequences are SNHLY and FYNNEI. The CDR3 reads CASSLQGIGNEKLFF.

This rearrangement joins TRBV18 to TRBJ2-2; TCRdb returns TRBD2, unconfirmable since there is no DNA. CDR1 KGHSH and CDR2 LQKENI come from the germline V gene. This CDR3 comprises 13 residues. CDR3 sequence reads: CASSPRSPGELFF.